One and the same sample provided the 12 T cell receptor beta chains below, sequenced in a study of PD-L1 blockade in urothelial cancer. Specified time point: pretreatment peripheral blood. Sequenced by immunoSEQ multiplex PCR; TCRdb stores in-frame clones only, minus some. The sample consists of tens of thousands of clones, 82% of them appearing once. Sequenced here: PBMCs, sampled around atezolizumab (anti-PD-L1) treatment. These receptors came from a man aged 60 to 69 with urothelial cancer.

This clone has just one count. The chain links TRBV7-2 to TRBJ2-1; 9 bases are a match to TRBD2. This CDR3 contains 14 residues. Losses at the gene ends were 4 bases for V and 8 bases for J; bases not matched to a gene: 6. Germline assignment: CDR1 SGHTA and CDR2 FQGNSA. CDR3 nucleotide sequence: TGTGCCAGCAGCTCGGGACTAGCTTACGATGAGCAGTTCTTC. Its translation is CASSSGLAYDEQFF.

This clone was observed a few times. CDR3 in amino acids: CASGTGGPNTIYF. The CDR3, as DNA: TGTGCCAGCGGGACAGGGGGACCAAACACCATATATTTT. The chain carries TRBV28 and TRBJ1-3, with TRBD1 identical over 11 bases. The ends lost 8 bases at V and 6 bases at J; junction bases unmatched: 3. Germline V gene lookup returns CDR1 MDHEN and CDR2 SYDVKM. The CDR3 covers 13 residues. Together with reference TRBV28 and TRBJ1-3, the CDR3 gives the full variable domain: DVKVTQSSRYLVKRTGEKVFLECVQDMDHENMFWYRQDPGLGLRLIYFSYDVKMKEKGDIPEGYSVSREKKERFSLILESASTNQTSMYLCASGTGGPNTIYFGEGSWLTVV.

This rearrangement joins TRBV9 to TRBJ2-6; TRBD1 is a possible D gene (5 bases). Trimming took off 4 bases at V and 2 bases at J, with 10 bases between the two ends. Germline V CDR1 and CDR2: SGDLS, YYNGEE. The CDR3 is 15 residues long. This chain's CDR3 is CASSPRRAGANVLTF. The CDR3 bases are TGTGCCAGCAGCCCCCGCAGGGCTGGGGCCAACGTCCTGACTTTC.

The rearrangement joins TRBV19 to TRBJ1-2, with 8 positions matching TRBD1. V lost 2 bases to trimming and J lost 7 bases; unmatched junction nucleotides: 9. CDR1 is LNHDA, CDR2 SQIVND, per germline (reference sequence). The CDR3 sequence is 15 residues long. Here the CDR3 reads CASSISPTGGSGYTF. The CDR3, as DNA: TGTGCCAGTAGTATAAGTCCCACAGGGGGAAGTGGCTACACCTTC. The full variable domain, with the rest looked up from reference TRBV19 and TRBJ1-2, is DGGITQSPKYLFRKEGQNVTLSCEQNLNHDAMYWYRQDPGQGLRLIYYSQIVNDFQKGDIAEGYSVSREKKESFPLTVTSAQKNPTAFYLCASSISPTGGSGYTFGSGTRLTVV.

The J gene is TRBJ2-2, the V gene TRBV6-1; 13 bases map to TRBD2. This CDR3 is 18 amino acids long. Germline CDR1 and CDR2: MNHNS and SASEGT. V lost 4 bases to trimming and J lost 8 bases; unmatched junction nucleotides: 13. The CDR3 region is CASSARTSGGRFAGELFF. The DNA of the CDR3 is TGTGCCAGCAGTGCACGGACTAGCGGGGGCCGATTCGCTGGGGAGCTGTTTTTT.

This clone was detected once. V and J are TRBV7-8 and TRBJ1-4; D is undetermined. The CDR3 has 13 residues. The V and J ends lost 1 base and 5 bases respectively, with 5 bases between them. Germline-derived CDR1 and CDR2 are SGHVS and FQNEAQ. CDR3 in DNA: TGTGCCAGCAGCTTAGACAGAAATGAAAAACTGTTTTTT. Translating it yields CASSLDRNEKLFF. The full variable domain, with the rest looked up from reference TRBV7-8 and TRBJ1-4, is GAGVSQSPRYKVAKRGQDVALRCDPISGHVSLFWYQQALGQGPEFLTYFQNEAQLDKSGLPSDRFFAERPEGSVSTLKIQRTQQEDSAVYLCASSLDRNEKLFFGSGTQLSVL.

The chain combines TRBV5-1 with TRBJ1-2; TRBD1 agrees at 7 bases. The J segment lost 8 bases and the V segment lost 1 base, leaving 8 bases of the junction unmatched. The CDR3 is made up of 14 amino acids. In germline, CDR1 is SGHRS, CDR2 YFSETQ. The CDR3 spells CASSLTGTETGYTF. The CDR3 DNA follows: TGCGCCAGCAGCTTGACAGGGACAGAAACCGGCTACACCTTC.

This rearrangement joins TRBV19 to TRBJ1-1; D may be TRBD1 (6 bases). This CDR3 spans 14 amino acids. The V end lost 5 bases, the J end lost 4 bases, and 14 bases lay between the germline ends. Looked up from germline, CDR1 is LNHDA and CDR2 is SQIVND (reference sequence). The CDR3 nucleotides read TGTGCCAGTAGTCGACAGGCCGGAAGCACTGAAGCTTTCTTT. Translation gives CASSRQAGSTEAFF.

DNA for the CDR3: TGTGCCAGCAGCTTACAGCGGGGCGTTGAGCAGTTCTTC. This gives the protein CASSLQRGVEQFF. This chain links TRBV7-3 with TRBJ2-1; TRBD2 matches 7 bases. This CDR3 is 13 amino acids long. The junction had 4 bases not matched to a gene; V was cut back by 2 bases and J by 9 bases. Per the germline V gene, CDR1 is SGHTA and CDR2 is FQGTGA.

The V and J genes are TRBV7-9 and TRBJ1-2, with a possible D match to TRBD1 (5 bases). Germline assignment: CDR1 SEHNR and CDR2 FQNEAQ (reference sequence). The CDR3 has 12 residues. Between the trimmed V and J ends, which lost 6 bases and 8 bases, there was a span of 13 bases. This CDR3 is CASRRNAGGYTF. DNA for the CDR3: TGTGCCAGCAGACGCAACGCAGGGGGCTACACCTTC.

The chain has TRBV5-4 and TRBJ2-1; 7 nucleotides agree with TRBD2. V dropped 0 bases and J dropped 5; count of bases not matched to a gene: 5. The CDR3 length is 15 residues. Germline assignment: CDR1 SGHNT and CDR2 YYREEE (reference sequence). For the CDR3, the DNA is TGTGCCAGCAGCTTGGCGGGGGGTCAGAACAATGAGCAGTTCTTC. Its protein product is CASSLAGGQNNEQFF. The full variable domain, in which reference TRBV5-4 and TRBJ2-1 provide the parts outside the CDR3, is ETGVTQSPTHLIKTRGQQVTLRCSSQSGHNTVSWYQQALGQGPQFIFQYYREEENGRGNFPPRFSGLQFPNYSSELNVNALELDDSALYLCASSLAGGQNNEQFFGPGTRLTVL.

V usage is TRBV6-6 and J usage is TRBJ2-2; perhaps TRBD1 as D (6 bases). Germline CDR1 MNHNY, CDR2 SVGAGI (reference sequence). The ends were cut back, 2 bases at V and 6 bases at J, with 10 bases in the middle. This CDR3 is built from 14 residues. CDR3: CASSYQTGPGELFF. The CDR3 DNA is TGTGCCAGCAGTTACCAGACAGGTCCCGGGGAGCTGTTTTTT.